This T cell receptor beta chain emerged from a study of cytomegalovirus exposure and HLA in healthy donors. CDR1 is WSHSY and CDR2 is SAAADI in the germline V gene. Trimming pared 0 bases from V and 11 bases from J, leaving 14 bases between. The CDR3 is made up of 14 amino acids. This clone was observed a handful of times. No antigen is known for it. The PCR employed 60 Vbeta primers together with 13 Jbeta primers. Only in-frame clones appear in the TCRdb table, and some are missing; sequencing was by immunoSEQ multiplex PCR. The profile shows 150,000 to 200,000 clones, 80% to 85% of them singletons. The study's findings and limits: As a later analysis revealed, the rate of TCR association differed by HLA locus, with DRB1 most and HLA-C fewest. Earlier analysis yielded a pattern in which most TCR beta V segments were productive about 90% or about 30% of the time. Cytomegalovirus association was listed for 170 or so TCR beta chains.

The sequencing sample was made of PBMCs. The receptor was derived from a woman younger than 35 in good health and CMV-seronegative. The chain links TRBV10-2 to TRBJ1-5; D call uncertain. The CDR3 is CASSESMEPRTQHF. CDR3 nucleotides: TGCGCCAGCAGTGAGTCGATGGAGCCTCGGACCCAGCATTTT.